Each of the 22 T cell receptor beta chains below was sequenced from the same sample in a study of blood T cell repertoires in COVID-19. Profiled with immunoSEQ multiplex PCR; TCRdb holds only in-frame clones, not every one. The table records 200,000 or so clones, roughly 80% of them present only once. The sequenced sample consisted of peripheral blood. These receptors came from a woman in her twenties or thirties with acute or convalescent COVID-19.

V is TRBV9 and J is TRBJ2-5; no firm D call. The V gene's germline CDR1 is SGDLS and CDR2 YYNGEE. V lost 0 bases to trimming and J lost 5 bases, with 8 bases between them. The CDR3 loop spans 13 amino acids. Here the CDR3 reads CASSVALRETQYF. CDR3 in DNA: TGTGCCAGCAGCGTAGCCTTGAGGGAGACCCAGTACTTC. Full variable domain (outside the CDR3, taken from reference TRBV9 and TRBJ2-5): DSGVTQTPKHLITATGQRVTLRCSPRSGDLSVYWYQQSLDQGLQFLIQYYNGEERAKGNILERFSAQQFPDLHSELNLSSLELGDSALYFCASSVALRETQYFGPGTRLLVL.

This clone was counted a single time. The chain carries TRBV6-5 and TRBJ2-3, with 9 bases lining up with TRBD1. The CDR3 length is 15 residues. With V trimmed by 4 bases and J by 3 bases, 5 bases remained unmatched. Germline loops: CDR1 MNHEY, CDR2 SVGAGI. The CDR3 here is CASSSPGQGTDTQYF. The CDR3 DNA reads as TGTGCCAGCAGTTCCCCGGGACAGGGAACAGATACGCAGTATTTT.

This clone has more than one count but fewer than ten. This chain uses TRBV7-9 with TRBJ2-7, with D possibly being TRBD2 (6 bases). This CDR3 has 13 amino acids. Trimming took off 0 bases at V and 7 bases at J, with 10 bases between the two ends. Germline CDR1 is SEHNR and CDR2 is FQNEAQ (reference sequence). The CDR3 spells CASSLAVGGEQYF. As DNA, the CDR3 is TGTGCCAGCAGCTTAGCAGTAGGAGGGGAGCAGTACTTC.

The rearrangement links TRBV5-1 to TRBJ1-4, with D hard to call. Looked up from germline, CDR1 is SGHRS and CDR2 is YFSETQ. The germline V and J ends were trimmed by 4 bases and 6 bases, with 16 bases remaining between them. This CDR3 has 15 amino acids. The CDR3 DNA reads as TGCGCCAGCAGCCCCGAACCGGGAAGGGATGAAAAACTGTTTTTT. It specifies CASSPEPGRDEKLFF.

This clone was counted between two and nine times. The V call is TRBV6-1, the J call TRBJ2-2; the D is unclear. V was clipped by 4 bases and J by 7 bases, with 7 bases between them. This CDR3 spans 12 amino acids. Germline assignment: CDR1 MNHNS and CDR2 SASEGT. CDR3 DNA: TGTGCCAGCAGTGCGCGTAGCGGGGAGCTGTTTTTT. The encoded protein is CASSARSGELFF.

This rearrangement joins TRBV24-1 to TRBJ2-5; 14 nucleotides align to TRBD2. Trimming removed 5 bases from V and 7 bases from J; junction bases left unmatched: 14. Germline V gene sequence: CDR1 KGHDR, CDR2 SFDVKD. The CDR3 runs 18 residues. CDR3 sequence (DNA): TGTGCCACCAGTGGCGACGGACTAGCGGGAGGTCCCCGAGGGACCCAGTACTTC. Protein product: CATSGDGLAGGPRGTQYF.

This clone came up once. The chain carries TRBV9 and TRBJ2-5; 7 bases are shared with TRBD2. Germline lookup yields CDR1 SGDLS and CDR2 YYNGEE. J was trimmed by 1 base and V by 0 bases; bases with no gene match: 3. This CDR3 is built from 15 residues. CDR3 region: CASSVVGGGQETQYF. CDR3 DNA: TGTGCCAGCAGCGTAGTAGGCGGGGGCCAAGAGACCCAGTACTTC.

As DNA, the CDR3 is TGTGCCAGCAGTCTGGGACAGGGGAACACTGAAGCTTTCTTT. It encodes CASSLGQGNTEAFF. The chain couples TRBV2 to TRBJ1-1; TRBD1 matches 9 bases. The germline CDR1 and CDR2 sequences are SNHLY and FYNNEI. This CDR3 is built from 14 residues. With 5 bases clipped from V and 1 base from J, the junction kept 2 bases outside the gene matches.

This clone came up a few times. The chain carries TRBV5-1 and TRBJ1-2, with D possibly being TRBD1 (6 bases). Trimming stripped 2 bases from V and 5 bases from J, with 13 bases between. The germline CDR1 and CDR2 sequences are SGHRS and YFSETQ. CDR3 length: 14 residues. This chain's CDR3 is CASSLTGPGYGYTF. The CDR3 region has the DNA TGCGCCAGCAGCTTAACAGGGCCGGGGTATGGCTACACCTTC.

The chain combines TRBV14 with TRBJ2-7, with TRBD2 matching 13 bases. The CDR3 sequence is 15 residues long. Germline V lookup: CDR1 SGHDN, CDR2 FVKESK. V dropped 4 bases and J dropped 3; count of bases not matched to a gene: 3. CDR3 sequence: CASSRGLAGVYEQYF. In DNA, the CDR3 is TGTGCCAGCAGCCGAGGACTAGCGGGAGTCTACGAGCAGTACTTC.

This clone was counted only a few times. The chain is built from TRBV7-6 and TRBJ2-7; the D gene is possibly TRBD1 (5 bases). CDR3 length: 15 residues. Trimming stripped 6 bases from V and 2 bases from J, with 17 bases between. In germline, CDR1 is SGHVS, CDR2 FNYEAQ. The CDR3 protein is CASSPGSSYTYEQYF. The CDR3 nucleotides are TGTGCCAGCAGTCCAGGGTCATCCTACACCTACGAGCAGTACTTC. Full variable domain (missing parts from reference TRBV7-6 and TRBJ2-7): GAGVSQSPRYKVTKRGQDVALRCDPISGHVSLYWYRQALGQGPEFLTYFNYEAQQDKSGLPNDRFSAERPEGSISTLTIQRTEQRDSAMYRCASSPGSSYTYEQYFGPGTRLTVT.

This chain links TRBV4-2 with TRBJ2-2; D not certain. This CDR3 has 15 amino acids. Germline V gene sequence: CDR1 LGHNA, CDR2 YNFKEQ. Trimming pared 4 bases from V and 3 bases from J, leaving 12 bases between. The CDR3 reads CASSPDLGYTGELFF. In DNA, the CDR3 is TGTGCCAGCAGCCCGGATCTAGGATACACCGGGGAGCTGTTTTTT.

The V call is TRBV4-1, the J call TRBJ2-1, with a weak D call TRBD1 (5 bases). This CDR3 is 17 amino acids long. V was trimmed by 0 bases and J by 0 bases, leaving 12 bases between them. The V gene's germline CDR1 is MGHRA and CDR2 YSYEKL. The CDR3 protein is CASSQDPQGHSYNEQFF. For the CDR3, the DNA is TGCGCCAGCAGCCAAGACCCCCAGGGTCACTCCTACAATGAGCAGTTCTTC.

The rearrangement joins TRBV19 to TRBJ2-1; 11 bases match TRBD2. CDR1 LNHDA and CDR2 SQIVND come from the germline V gene (reference sequence). The CDR3 length is 17 residues. J gave up 0 bases and V 5 bases, and 6 bases lay outside the gene matches. CDR3 in amino acids: CASSPFSGGASYNEQFF. As DNA, the CDR3 is TGTGCCAGTAGTCCTTTTAGCGGGGGGGCCTCCTACAATGAGCAGTTCTTC.

The chain is built from TRBV6-5 and TRBJ1-1, with D possibly matching TRBD1 (5 bases). V gave up 6 bases and J gave up 2 bases, with 16 bases separating them. The CDR3 covers 15 residues. Germline V gene sequence: CDR1 MNHEY, CDR2 SVGAGI. For the CDR3, the DNA is TGTGCCAGCAGCGGCCCCGGGGGGGACAACACTGAAGCTTTCTTT. This translates into CASSGPGGDNTEAFF.

The V gene is TRBV20-1, the J gene TRBJ2-1, with 7 bases fitting TRBD1. The CDR3 is made up of 11 amino acids. The J segment lost 9 bases and the V segment lost 5 bases, leaving 4 bases of the junction unmatched. The germline CDR1 and CDR2 sequences are DFQATT and SNEGSKA (reference sequence). For the CDR3, the DNA is TGCAGTGCTTCACAGGGGCTTGAGCAGTTCTTC. Translated, it gives CSASQGLEQFF.

The CDR3 DNA reads TGTGCCAGCAGTGAAAGCATATCTAGGAACAATGAGCAGTTCTTC. This sequence encodes CASSESISRNNEQFF. The rearrangement uses TRBV6-1 and TRBJ2-1; D is unresolved. The CDR3 length is 15 residues. V lost 2 bases to trimming and J lost 5 bases, with 13 bases between them. Germline V gene lookup returns CDR1 MNHNS and CDR2 SASEGT.

This clone occurred once. The chain has TRBV29-1 and TRBJ1-3, with TRBD1 identical over 7 bases. The V gene's germline CDR1 is SQVTM and CDR2 ANQGSEA. The CDR3 runs to 13 residues. V was clipped by 7 bases and J by 3 bases; unmatched bases: 6. The CDR3 DNA follows: TGCAGCGCGACAGGGTCTTATGGAAACACCATATATTTT. This codes for CSATGSYGNTIYF.

The sample holds one count of this clone. The V gene is TRBV13, the J gene TRBJ1-4; 9 nucleotides agree with TRBD1. Trimming took 4 bases from V and 6 from J; bases not matched to a gene: 6. Germline-derived CDR1 and CDR2 are PRHDT and FYEKMQ (reference sequence). The CDR3 contains 15 residues. DNA of the CDR3: TGTGCCAGCAGCTCCAGGGGACAGGGTCATGAAAAACTGTTTTTT. Translation gives CASSSRGQGHEKLFF. The full variable domain, completed using reference TRBV13 and TRBJ1-4, is AAGVIQSPRHLIKEKRETATLKCYPIPRHDTVYWYQQGPGQDPQFLISFYEKMQSDKGSIPDRFSAQQFSDYHSELNMSSLELGDSALYFCASSSRGQGHEKLFFGSGTQLSVL.

This clone was recorded only once. Other DNA sequences in the sample encode the same CDR3. The chain joins TRBV28 to TRBJ2-5, with no clear D. Germline CDR1 is MDHEN and CDR2 is SYDVKM. The CDR3 contains 13 residues. V was trimmed by 3 bases and J by 5 bases, leaving 10 bases between them. CDR3 sequence (DNA): TGTGCCAGCAGTTTGTTGGTTCAGGAGACCCAGTACTTC. It codes for CASSLLVQETQYF.

J is TRBJ2-2 and V is TRBV9; D gene ambiguous. Germline assignment: CDR1 SGDLS and CDR2 YYNGEE. Trimming cost V 3 bases and J 0 bases, with 3 bases left between them. This CDR3 region has 13 residues. The CDR3 sequence is CASSGANTGELFF. The CDR3 DNA reads TGTGCCAGCAGCGGAGCGAACACCGGGGAGCTGTTTTTT. The variable domain in full, completed from reference TRBV9 and TRBJ2-2, reads DSGVTQTPKHLITATGQRVTLRCSPRSGDLSVYWYQQSLDQGLQFLIQYYNGEERAKGNILERFSAQQFPDLHSELNLSSLELGDSALYFCASSGANTGELFFGEGSRLTVL.

The chain employs TRBV7-2 and TRBJ1-4; TRBD1 matches 7 bases. The CDR3 length is 15 residues. Trimming took 5 bases from V and 8 from J; bases not matched to a gene: 11. Germline V lookup: CDR1 SGHTA, CDR2 FQGNSA. For the CDR3, the DNA is TGTGCCAGCAGCGAAAGGCAGGGGGGTAAAGAAAAACTGTTTTTT. This gives the protein CASSERQGGKEKLFF.